This TCR beta chain emerged from a study of cytomegalovirus exposure and HLA in healthy donors. The V gene end was trimmed by 4 bases and the J gene end by 2 bases; junction bases not matched to a gene: 4. Germline CDR1 reads MGHRA; CDR2 reads YSYEKL. The CDR3 length is 15 residues. PCR involved 60 Vbeta and 13 Jbeta primers. Profiled with immunoSEQ multiplex PCR; TCRdb holds only in-frame clones, not every one. The repertoire shows about 200,000 clones; the top ten hold roughly 0.98%. The genes are TRBV4-1 and TRBJ2-2, with 7 bases that match TRBD1. The TCR sequence derives from a woman in her twenties or thirties in good health and CMV-seropositive. Specimen: PBMCs. The CDR3, as DNA: TGCGCCAGCAGCCCCCGGGACAGTAACACCGGGGAGCTGTTTTTT. This translates into CASSPRDSNTGELFF.